This record covers a single TCR beta chain. In the source study's methods: Amplification of reference gene primers was used by the study to estimate nucleated cell counts. Data came from immunoSEQ multiplex PCR; TCRdb stores just in-frame clones and leaves some out. The D gene and trimming were derived from the DNA, and the V and J assignments and clone size from that table. The table shows 200,000 to 300,000 clones, with just under 90% occurring only once. This sample is part of a study of blood T cell repertoires in COVID-19. Study-level background: The United States, Italy and Spain provided the acute and convalescent COVID-19 samples. The cDNA or gDNA used as material had been derived from T cells, B-cell-depleted T cells, or PBMCs.

Material: peripheral blood. This receptor was identified in a woman aged 40 to 50 with acute or convalescent COVID-19.

In DNA form, the CDR3 reads TGCGCCAGCAGCCAAGACGTGACAGTTGGCTCCTATAATTCACCCCTCCACTTT. Translated: CASSQDVTVGSYNSPLHF. The chain joins TRBV4-1 to TRBJ1-6; TRBD1 is a possible D gene (5 bases). V was cut by 0 bases and J by 0 bases, with 12 bases left in between. Germline V gene sequence: CDR1 MGHRA, CDR2 YSYEKL. The CDR3 loop spans 18 amino acids.